This paragraph covers one TCR beta chain sequence. This clonotype showed up many times. Its antigen specificity is not known. No quality values exist for individual bases; no much larger clone is one base distant. The CDR3 runs 15 amino acids, cysteine and phenylalanine included. The CDR3 DNA has 45 bases and is translated from base 1. V and J lose 0 bases and 3 bases, and a span of 14 bases separates them. Reading the germline V gene (reference sequence) gives CDR1 DFQATT and CDR2 SNEGSKA. Libraries were built with multiplex PCR. Sequencer: Illumina HiSeq 4000. TCR beta libraries were built with iRepertoire HTBI primers and Arm-PCR amplification of CDR3 regions. Before sequencing, the PCR products underwent gel purification. Per the original workflow: Gene usage analysis of CDR3 amino acid clonotypes relied on the 60 or so TRBV and 14 TRBJ segments identified across samples. COPE and FqMerger were used to merge filtered high-quality paired reads into contigs. BLAST was used to align contigs to IMGT TRBV, TRBD and TRBJ reference genes, and CDR3 was defined according to IMGT. Any clonotype with a frequency above 0.1% was counted as a highly expanded clone. Shannon entropy served as the measure of repertoire diversity, while the Gini coefficient captured V-J evenness. A clonotype was considered public if more than one individual shared it. Through fastp at Q25 and MiXCR, TCRdb rebuilt clones from the public reads, retaining in-frame beta chains. CDR3 protein sequences are deduplicated, and each keeps its most common genes and DNA. The V and J calls follow TCRdb's processing rather than the paper's. For this sample the table gives under 800,000 distinct CDR3 sequences, of which under 20% were detected only once. The ten largest account for roughly 18% of the sample.

The time point label of this sample denotes: newly diagnosed GD, antithyroid drugs for less than 3 months. For both TCR sequencing and RNA sequencing, RNA was extracted from PBMCs in TRIzol. The diagnosis of Graves' disease followed American Thyroid Association guidelines. Recruitment of patients was carried out at an endocrinology department in Xi'an, China. Each patient gave 7 to 9.5 milliliters of peripheral blood, collected in an EDTA anticoagulant tube. Ficoll Paque Plus density gradient separation was used to isolate PBMCs, and no further T cell sorting was done. RNA quality was checked with an Agilent 2100 Bioanalyzer and agarose gel, and concentration with a NanoDrop 2000. These data come from a study of regulatory T cells in long-lasting Graves disease (dated by TCRdb to the early 2020s). In the study overall: In the newly diagnosed Graves' disease group, patients had been taking antithyroid drugs for less than 3 months. A total of roughly 35 samples underwent TCR sequencing: some 13 from persistent and around 20 from newly diagnosed Graves' disease patients. The study took place in China and was registered as a clinical trial. Patients with persistent Graves' disease were compared with patients with newly diagnosed Graves' disease using TCR sequencing and RNA sequencing of peripheral blood. Findings and caveats that apply to the study as a whole: Patients with persistent disease shared more public clonotypes (about 3,000) than newly diagnosed patients did (around 980). Compared with newly diagnosed patients, persistent Graves' disease patients had lower TCR Shannon entropy and fewer highly expanded clones, which suggests clonal expansion. Persistent disease showed preferential use of TRBV28, TRBJ1-2 and TRBJ2-5, whereas newly diagnosed disease favored TRBV20-1 and TRBJ2-1. The authors acknowledged the small sample size as a limitation that may reduce accuracy. Only the TCR beta chain was sequenced and analyzed. Only peripheral blood was studied, because thyroid tissue, the primary lesion, was inaccessible.

This same sample was also taken into another study, of T cells in Graves' hyperthyroidism and ophthalmopathy. As described in the second report: Stable Graves' hyperthyroidism was defined as no progression to ophthalmopathy during 18 months of follow-up. Hyperthyroidism patients were newly diagnosed, had a disease duration of under 2 months, and were aged 18 to 65 years. Patients with uncontrolled infections, other autoimmune diseases, pregnancy or lactation were excluded. Clinical symptoms, serum thyroxine and TRAb, thyroid ultrasound, and orbital computed tomography formed the basis for the diagnoses. For the first round of RT-PCR on the TCR CDR3, the HTBI primer set was used together with the Qiagen OneStep RT-PCR kit. Most expanded thyroid clonotypes (frequency above 0.001) were also detected in blood, a finding suggesting that blood repertoires may reflect thyroid immune responses. A model built on a 13 V-J signature distinguished ophthalmopathy from stable hyperthyroidism, reaching around 88% sensitivity and around 81% specificity in cross-validation and 80%/75% in testing. In validation, progression to ophthalmopathy was predicted by the model with nearly 71% sensitivity and 72% to 85% specificity, a median of around 6.5 months before onset. A discovery cohort of roughly 96 patients, approximately 44 with Graves' ophthalmopathy and about 58 with stable Graves' hyperthyroidism, was used to find distinguishing TCR V-J signatures. Prospective prediction of ophthalmopathy was tested in an independent validation cohort consisting of fewer than 20 hyperthyroidism patients and some 15 patients who later progressed to ophthalmopathy. The 95 to 100 discovery patients were divided at random into training and test sets in a 7:3 ratio. In more than five Graves' hyperthyroidism patients, the study also compared T-cell repertoires from thyroid tissue with T-cell repertoires from blood. After sampling, hyperthyroidism patients received methimazole starting at 30 mg daily, and ophthalmopathy patients received high-dose intravenous methylprednisolone. A second multiplex PCR round built the libraries, followed by size selection and purification. Paired-end sequencing of the libraries was performed with 100 bp reads on an Illumina HiSeq2000. SOAPnuke was used to process the raw data, throwing out any read that contained adapters or uncalled bases, had a mean Phred below 15, or lacked an exact constant-primer or identifier match. High-quality paired reads were merged using COPE v1.2.5, and each unique nucleotide sequence was defined as a clonotype. Clonotypes were aligned to IMGT TRBV, TRBD and TRBJ reference segments using MiTCR v1.1. The analysis was restricted to V-J combinations with a frequency above 0.0001, which together covered 99.2% of the repertoires. A TCS score was defined as the ratio of F50 (clonal expansion) to E x V (chaos), with BLOSUM62-based TCRdist applied between CDR3 peptides within each V-J. Welch's t-statistics and random forest reduced roughly 530 V-J features to roughly 13, which were used in a naive Bayes classifier (R e1071). No statistical method was used to fix the sample size in advance, and group allocation was not hidden from the investigators. According to the paper, TCR Vbeta CDR3 sequencing was carried out on approximately 140 peripheral blood samples, which came from fewer than 50 ophthalmopathy, some 73 hyperthyroidism and roughly 17 progressor patients.

The material was peripheral blood mononuclear cells (PBMCs), obtained at new diagnosis, from a patient treated with antithyroid drugs. The sequence joins TRBV20-1 to TRBJ1-1, with an unclear D gene assignment. The origin of this receptor is a woman younger than 45 with Graves disease. Donor details come from another sample of the same person, matched by shared clones. CDR3 protein: CSARDPTISHTEAFF. The nucleotide sequence is given as TGCAGTGCTAGAGATCCAACAATTTCTCACACTGAAGCTTTCTTT.